The TCR beta chain described here comes from a study of circulating CD8 cells and anti-PD-1 response in melanoma. Study-level information: Anti-PD-1 was first-line therapy for about 55% of the 13 patients. Non-responders showed stable or progressive disease; responders showed complete or partial response.

TCR libraries were prepared from about 16 ng of total RNA with the QIAseq Immune Repertoire TCR panel. Each CDR3 protein is one row after TCRdb ran MiXCR on the reads. The data contain 950 to 1,300 distinct CDR3 sequences, roughly 6.2% of them singletons. Germline CDR1 is SGHKS and CDR2 is YYEKEE (reference sequence). Trimming removed 6 bases from V and 5 bases from J; junction bases left unmatched: 17. This CDR3 is 16 amino acids long. Concerning this clonotype itself: Its specificity is unknown.

Sorting of live CD3+CD8+TCRalphabeta+ cells by PD-1 and/or TIGIT gave four subsets. Broader study findings: PD-1 and DPOS subsets showed similar, higher clonality than DNEG. Only baseline and M1 samples entered the published repertoire comparisons.

V is TRBV5-5 and J is TRBJ2-7, with 7 bases identical to TRBD2. The sequences come from CD8+ T cells from PBMCs, collected at baseline or after one month of anti-PD-1 therapy (not recorded which). This receptor was obtained from a human donor with melanoma. Here the CDR3 DNA reads TGTGCCAGCACCCATAGCCTCGGGGGGAGCGGCAACGAGCAGTACTTC. This translates into CASTHSLGGSGNEQYF.